Shown below are 15 T cell receptor beta chains from a single sample sequenced in a study of control samples from healthy donors and cancer patients. Generated by immunoSEQ multiplex PCR, the TCRdb table keeps only in-frame clones and is missing some. Of approximately 90,000 clones in the sample, about 85% are singletons; the top ten hold 2.1%. The sample consisted of blood. These receptors were taken from a middle-aged woman in good health.

This rearrangement joins TRBV19 to TRBJ2-7; D is possibly TRBD2 (6 bases). Germline CDR1 and CDR2: LNHDA and SQIVND (reference sequence). The CDR3 covers 14 residues. With 6 bases removed from V and 2 bases from J, the gap between germline ends came to 14 bases. The CDR3 here is CASSRDFSTYEQYF. CDR3 coding DNA: TGTGCCAGTAGCAGGGACTTCTCTACCTACGAGCAGTACTTC.

The chain recombines TRBV4-1 with TRBJ1-1; D not resolved. The CDR3 has 16 amino acids. Trimming removed 4 bases from V and 10 bases from J, with 25 bases in between. CDR1 MGHRA and CDR2 YSYEKL come from the germline V gene. CDR3 sequence: CASSPEEAGIGIGAFF. The CDR3 bases are TGCGCCAGCAGCCCCGAGGAGGCAGGCATCGGTATCGGAGCTTTCTTT.

Only a few counts were recorded for this clone. The rearrangement joins TRBV11-3 to TRBJ1-1; the D is unclear. The CDR3 spans 12 residues. CDR1 and CDR2 (germline): SGHNT, YENEEA. Trimming removed 3 bases from V and 1 base from J, with 3 bases in between. The chain's CDR3 is CASSFQNTEAFF. The CDR3 region has the DNA TGTGCCAGCAGCTTTCAGAACACTGAAGCTTTCTTT.

The rearrangement joins TRBV19 to TRBJ1-5, with unresolved D. The CDR3 totals 12 residues. V lost 1 base and J lost 6, with 4 bases in between. Looked up from germline, CDR1 is LNHDA and CDR2 is SQIVND (reference sequence). CDR3 coding DNA: TGTGCCAGTAGTATAGGGGGTCAGCCCCAGCATTTT. Protein sequence: CASSIGGQPQHF.

The genes are TRBV11-3 and TRBJ1-6; D not resolved. The CDR3 contains 11 residues. Trimming removed 0 bases at V and 14 bases at J, with 5 bases between. Per the germline V gene, CDR1 is SGHNT and CDR2 is YENEEA. This CDR3 is CASSLEGTLHF. The CDR3 DNA is TGTGCCAGCAGCTTAGAGGGGACCCTCCACTTT.

V is TRBV15 and J is TRBJ1-1; 7 bases match TRBD1. CDR3 length: 14 amino acids. V was clipped by 0 bases and J by 6 bases; unmatched bases: 4. Germline loops: CDR1 LNHNV, CDR2 YYDKDF (reference sequence). The CDR3 region has the DNA TGTGCCACCAGCAGAGACCCGGGACAGCCTGAAGCTTTCTTT. Encoded protein: CATSRDPGQPEAFF.

The V call is TRBV7-8, the J call TRBJ2-1, with D unclear. Trimming left V 2 bases short and J 4 bases short, with 6 bases between. CDR3 length: 13 amino acids. Germline V gene lookup returns CDR1 SGHVS and CDR2 FQNEAQ. The CDR3 DNA sequence: TGTGCCAGCAGCTTAAAGATTTACAATGAGCAGTTCTTC. Its protein is CASSLKIYNEQFF.

The sample holds one count of this clone. The V call is TRBV3-1 (or the pseudogene TRBV3-2), the J call TRBJ2-5; a possible D gene is TRBD2 (6 bases). CDR3 size: 14 residues. Per the germline V gene, CDR1 is LGHDT and CDR2 is YNNKEL (reference sequence). V was shortened by 6 bases and J by 2 bases, with 13 bases between the two germline ends. CDR3: CASSPRRGQETQYF. Here the CDR3 DNA reads TGTGCCAGCAGTCCGAGGAGGGGACAAGAGACCCAGTACTTC.

This clone was seen only once. The rearrangement links TRBV7-2 to TRBJ1-1, with D unresolved. V lost 2 bases, J lost 0 bases, and 4 bases lay in between. Germline values: CDR1 SGHTA, CDR2 FQGNSA. This CDR3 is built from 13 residues. CDR3 residues: CASSLRLNTEAFF. In nucleotides, the CDR3 is TGTGCCAGCAGCTTACGTTTGAACACTGAAGCTTTCTTT.

This clone was observed a single time. This chain connects TRBV7-9 to TRBJ2-2, with 7 bases lining up with TRBD1. Germline CDR1 is SEHNR and CDR2 is FQNEAQ (reference sequence). With 5 bases clipped from V and 5 bases from J, the junction kept 8 bases outside the gene matches. The CDR3 totals 15 residues. CDR3 protein: CASSPPDRRTGELFF. In DNA, the CDR3 is TGTGCCAGCAGCCCCCCGGACAGGAGGACCGGGGAGCTGTTTTTT. Full variable domain (outside the CDR3, taken from reference TRBV7-9 and TRBJ2-2): DTGVSQNPRHKITKRGQNVTFRCDPISEHNRLYWYRQTLGQGPEFLTYFQNEAQLEKSRLLSDRFSAERPKGSFSTLEIQRTEQGDSAMYLCASSPPDRRTGELFFGEGSRLTVL.

This clone was detected once. The chain joins TRBV6-5 to TRBJ1-2; 10 nucleotides match TRBD1. CDR1 is MNHEY and CDR2 is SVGAGI in the germline V gene. This CDR3 region has 14 residues. The junction had 4 bases not matched to a gene; V was cut back by 7 bases and J by 2 bases. The CDR3 DNA sequence: TGTGCCAGCATTCCGGGACAGGGGAACTATGGCTACACCTTC. Translated, it gives CASIPGQGNYGYTF.

The CDR3 here is CASSRTGTSGGADTQYF. The CDR3 nucleotides are TGTGCCAGCAGCCGAACCGGGACTAGCGGGGGGGCAGATACGCAGTATTTT. This chain joins TRBV7-9 and TRBJ2-3; 16 bases line up with TRBD2. Germline V lookup: CDR1 SEHNR, CDR2 FQNEAQ (reference sequence). After removal of 5 bases from V and 4 bases from J, the junction contained 6 bases not matched to a gene. This CDR3 has 17 amino acids.

This clone was picked up a small number of times. The chain carries TRBV19 and TRBJ1-1; 9 bases are shared with TRBD1. V trimming: 4 bases; J trimming: 4 bases; junction bases outside the gene matches: 7. Germline V gene lookup returns CDR1 LNHDA and CDR2 SQIVND (reference sequence). The CDR3 runs to 15 residues. The CDR3 DNA reads as TGTGCCAGTAGTACAACAGGGGGCTATGGCACTGAAGCTTTCTTT. Amino acid sequence: CASSTTGGYGTEAFF.

This chain joins TRBV7-2 and TRBJ1-5; D not certain. Germline V gene data show CDR1 as SGHTA and CDR2 as FQGNSA. Trimming took off 3 bases at V and 0 bases at J, with 3 bases between the two ends. The CDR3 loop spans 13 amino acids. The CDR3 is CASSLISNQPQHF. In nucleotides, the CDR3 is TGTGCCAGCAGCTTGATTAGCAATCAGCCCCAGCATTTT. Full variable domain (outside the CDR3, taken from reference TRBV7-2 and TRBJ1-5): GAGVSQSPSNKVTEKGKDVELRCDPISGHTALYWYRQSLGQGLEFLIYFQGNSAPDKSGLPSDRFSAERTGGSVSTLTIQRTQQEDSAVYLCASSLISNQPQHFGDGTRLSIL.

The chain carries TRBV7-2 and TRBJ1-2, with D tentatively TRBD1 (5 bases). Germline V gene lookup returns CDR1 SGHTA and CDR2 FQGNSA. V dropped 5 bases and J dropped 3 bases, with 19 bases sitting between them. The CDR3 is 16 residues long. DNA for the CDR3: TGTGCCAGCAGCCCGAGGGGAGGGGCCAAACACTATGGCTACACCTTC. Protein sequence: CASSPRGGAKHYGYTF.